This T cell receptor beta chain was identified during a study of vaccination and CD4 T cells after COVID-19. The overall study: The convalescent population consisted of six males and four females, two of whom were of Hispanic ethnicity.

Specified treatment: roughly 10-day PBMC culture with coronavirus spike peptide pools or control peptides (ViraFEST assay). The PCR-positive dates, March through December 2020, came before the US Alpha, Beta and Delta variants. The CDR3 is 15 amino acids. Trimming shortened V by 2 bases and J by 7 bases, and 17 bases separated the two germline ends. Germline CDR1 MDHEN, CDR2 SYDVKM. Points from the study as a whole: In convalescent patients, a median about 90% of post-vaccine SARS-CoV-2-reactive clones appeared only after vaccination. Looking at convalescent patients, 304 of their 307 vaccine-specific clones were spike mono-reactive.

Worth noting for this clonotype: The antigen is unknown.

The assay that was used to sequence DNA from cultured CD4+ T cells was the Oncomine TCR Beta short-read assay. TCRdb recomputed calls from the PCR reads with MiXCR, one row per CDR3 protein. Of 20,000 or so distinct CDR3 sequences in the sample, around three fifths were seen once. The sequence came from a human donor who had recovered from COVID-19. Sequencing input: CD4+ T cells from blood, cultured in vitro. The V and J genes are TRBV28 and TRBJ1-1, with a possible D match to TRBD1 (6 bases). CDR3 region: CASSLSFAGVFEAFF. The CDR3 DNA is TGTGCCAGCAGTTTAAGTTTCGCAGGGGTATTTGAAGCTTTCTTT.